Below, 19 T cell receptor beta chains from the same sample are listed, as sequenced in a study of OX40 agonist ivuxolimab in advanced cancers. Libraries were prepared by immunoSEQ multiplex PCR; TCRdb keeps only in-frame clonotypes and omits some of them. The sample carries about 100,000 clones, 90% to 97% recorded once. The source material was CD4+ or CD8+ T cells sorted from blood, sampled in a trial of the OX40 agonist ivuxolimab. These receptors came from an adult with an advanced solid tumor such as melanoma, head and neck, liver or kidney cancer.

The CDR3 bases are TGTGCCAGCAGCTTTGGGGGACTCTCCTACGAGCAGTACTTC. Translation: CASSFGGLSYEQYF. The genes are TRBV27 and TRBJ2-7; perhaps TRBD2 as D (6 bases). V was trimmed by 6 bases and J by 0 bases, leaving 12 bases between them. CDR3 length: 14 amino acids. The V gene's germline CDR1 is MNHEY and CDR2 SMNVEV (reference sequence).

The CDR3 region is CASSLSTGGFNQPQHF. The CDR3 bases are TGTGCCAGCAGTTTATCGACAGGGGGGTTTAATCAGCCCCAGCATTTT. V gene TRBV27 combines with J gene TRBJ1-5; 9 bases are a match to TRBD1. Trimming took 0 bases from V and 4 from J; bases not matched to a gene: 4. Germline V gives CDR1 MNHEY, CDR2 SMNVEV (reference sequence). This CDR3 is built from 16 residues.

The CDR3 region is CASSLISLGNDGYTF. In nucleotides, the CDR3 is TGTGCCAGCAGCCTGATCTCCCTAGGGAATGATGGCTACACCTTC. V and J are TRBV7-9 and TRBJ1-2; D not resolved. This CDR3 contains 15 residues. V dropped 5 bases and J dropped 6 bases, with 19 bases sitting between them. From germline, CDR1 is SEHNR and CDR2 FQNEAQ (reference sequence).

The chain joins TRBV19 to TRBJ2-1, with 9 positions matching TRBD2. Germline assignment: CDR1 LNHDA and CDR2 SQIVND (reference sequence). The J segment lost 10 bases and the V segment lost 3 bases, leaving 4 bases of the junction unmatched. The CDR3 runs to 13 residues. The CDR3 sequence: CASSMDSGGEQFF. The DNA of the CDR3 is TGTGCCAGTAGTATGGATAGCGGGGGAGAGCAGTTCTTC.

This chain links TRBV9 with TRBJ2-1, with unresolved D. Between the trimmed V and J ends, which lost 0 bases and 2 bases, there was a span of 3 bases. Germline V gene data show CDR1 as SGDLS and CDR2 as YYNGEE. The length of the CDR3 is 13 residues. The CDR3 protein is CASSVGAYNEQFF. Written as DNA, the CDR3 is TGTGCCAGCAGCGTAGGCGCCTACAATGAGCAGTTCTTC.

V gene TRBV7-3 combines with J gene TRBJ2-2; D might be TRBD2 (5 bases). Germline values: CDR1 SGHTA, CDR2 FQGTGA. V shed 0 bases and J shed 13 bases, with 12 bases lying between them. The CDR3 sequence is 13 residues long. CDR3: CASSLTFLRALFF. CDR3 DNA: TGTGCCAGCAGCTTAACGTTTCTGCGGGCGCTGTTTTTT.

The chain couples TRBV15 to TRBJ2-4; TRBD1 is a possible D gene (5 bases). Germline CDR1 and CDR2: LNHNV and YYDKDF (reference sequence). With 1 base removed from V and 0 bases from J, the gap between germline ends came to 13 bases. CDR3 size: 17 residues. CDR3 bases: TGTGCCACCAGCAGAGGAAGTCCAGGGCAAGCCAAAAACATTCAGTACTTC. Translated, it gives CATSRGSPGQAKNIQYF.

The chain carries TRBV4-1 and TRBJ1-6, with unresolved D. Germline V gives CDR1 MGHRA, CDR2 YSYEKL. The CDR3 spans 15 residues. Trimming took 1 base from V and 7 from J, leaving 11 bases between them. CDR3: CASSQGPQDNSPLHF. CDR3 nucleotides: TGCGCCAGCAGCCAAGGCCCCCAGGACAATTCACCCCTCCACTTT.

The rearrangement joins TRBV4-3 to TRBJ2-1; 7 positions agree with TRBD1. This CDR3 is built from 16 residues. From germline, CDR1 is LGHNA and CDR2 YSLEER. The V segment lost 1 base and the J segment 5 bases; nucleotides outside the gene matches: 8. The CDR3 coding sequence is TGCGCCAGCAGCCAAGGTGCCAGGGGGATCGACAATGAGCAGTTCTTC. Its protein product is CASSQGARGIDNEQFF.

The J gene is TRBJ1-4, the V gene TRBV4-1, with D perhaps TRBD1 (6 bases). V was shortened by 4 bases and J by 8 bases, with 14 bases between the two germline ends. The CDR3 spans 14 residues. CDR1 and CDR2 from the germline V gene are MGHRA and YSYEKL. The DNA of the CDR3 is TGCGCCAGCAGCCCTCGGGGAGGGGGGGAAAAACTGTTTTTT. It codes for CASSPRGGGEKLFF.

The chain combines TRBV4-2 with TRBJ2-7; tentatively, D is TRBD1 (6 bases). The CDR3 contains 17 residues. Germline-derived CDR1 and CDR2 are LGHNA and YNFKEQ. Trimming shortened V by 2 bases and J by 2 bases, and 19 bases separated the two germline ends. The DNA for the CDR3 is TGTGCCAGCAGCCAATGGGGGACAAGAGACAGACCCTACGAGCAGTACTTC. This encodes CASSQWGTRDRPYEQYF.

The sample holds one count of this clone. V and J are TRBV9 and TRBJ2-7; no clear D gene. Trimming shortened V by 0 bases and J by 6 bases, and 16 bases separated the two germline ends. The CDR3 runs to 15 residues. Germline assignment: CDR1 SGDLS and CDR2 YYNGEE. The CDR3 coding sequence is TGTGCCAGCAGCGTAGCCGATGACAAGTCGTCCGAGCAGTACTTC. Amino acids: CASSVADDKSSEQYF.

The chain employs TRBV4-3 and TRBJ1-1; D may be TRBD1 (6 bases). The V gene's germline CDR1 is LGHNA and CDR2 YSLEER. Deletions cut 0 bases from V and 1 base from J, with 12 bases between. The length of the CDR3 is 16 residues. This CDR3 reads CASSQDWGPSNTEAFF. Here the CDR3 DNA reads TGCGCCAGCAGCCAAGATTGGGGGCCGTCGAACACTGAAGCTTTCTTT.

The V gene is TRBV25-1, the J gene TRBJ2-1; D assignment may be TRBD1 or TRBD2 (5 bases each). Trimming stripped 5 bases from V and 5 bases from J, with 13 bases between. Germline loops: CDR1 MGHDK, CDR2 SYGVNS. This CDR3 is 14 amino acids long. The CDR3 is CASSTQGEHNEQFF. For the CDR3, the DNA is TGTGCCAGCAGTACCCAGGGAGAACACAATGAGCAGTTCTTC.

In this sample, this clone turned up once. The chain combines TRBV4-1 with TRBJ2-7, with D hard to call. The V gene lost 3 bases and the J gene lost 2 bases, with 17 bases spanning the gap. CDR1 and CDR2 (germline): MGHRA, YSYEKL. The CDR3 consists of 16 residues. The CDR3 sequence: CASSQAPAEPPYEQYF. The DNA for the CDR3 is TGCGCCAGCAGCCAGGCCCCGGCCGAACCCCCCTACGAGCAGTACTTC.

Only one count was recorded for this clone. This chain links TRBV28 with TRBJ1-5, with D perhaps matching TRBD1 (5 bases). With 3 bases removed from V and 7 bases from J, the gap between germline ends came to 13 bases. This CDR3 has 14 amino acids. Germline lookup yields CDR1 MDHEN and CDR2 SYDVKM. The CDR3 here is CASSFGTQVQPQHF. In nucleotides, the CDR3 is TGTGCCAGCAGTTTTGGGACCCAGGTACAGCCCCAGCATTTT.

This clone has just one count. The rearrangement uses TRBV11-2 and TRBJ1-1; perhaps TRBD1 as D (5 bases). This CDR3 is built from 15 residues. CDR1 is SGHAT and CDR2 is FQNNGV in the germline V gene. V was cut by 1 base and J by 5 bases, with 14 bases left in between. CDR3 nucleotide sequence: TGTGCCAGCAGCTTAGCCGTCGGGGCCGGGACTGAAGCTTTCTTT. It codes for CASSLAVGAGTEAFF.

The rearrangement links TRBV15 to TRBJ2-7; 7 bases are a match to TRBD1. Germline V gene sequence: CDR1 LNHNV, CDR2 YYDKDF (reference sequence). This CDR3 is built from 16 residues. The V segment lost 3 bases and the J segment 1 base; nucleotides outside the gene matches: 9. Here the CDR3 reads CATSSLLTGTSYEQYF. The CDR3 DNA sequence: TGTGCCACCAGCAGCCTACTGACAGGGACGTCCTACGAGCAGTACTTC.

This chain links TRBV28 with TRBJ1-2; D possibly corresponds to TRBD1 (6 bases). Germline lookup yields CDR1 MDHEN and CDR2 SYDVKM. The CDR3 covers 12 residues. The V end lost 7 bases, the J end lost 6 bases, and 12 bases lay between the germline ends. CDR3 sequence (DNA): TGTGCCAGCATAGGGGGGGGCGATGGCTACACCTTC. Residues: CASIGGGDGYTF.